These 17 T cell receptor beta chains were sequenced from one sample in a study of technical replicates of blood from a few donors. Here immunoSEQ multiplex PCR was the method, and the copy in TCRdb shows in-frame clones only, minus some. The sample shows around 50,000 clones, approximately 90% of them seen only once. What was sequenced was PBMCs. The receptor set was obtained from a human donor in good health. Some clones in this sample may be carry-over from other donors' samples.

This rearrangement joins TRBV7-2 to TRBJ2-7; 8 bases line up with TRBD2. This CDR3 contains 13 residues. V lost 7 bases to trimming and J lost 2 bases; unmatched junction nucleotides: 4. CDR1 and CDR2 from the germline V gene are SGHTA and FQGNSA. The CDR3 spells CASTFGGAYEQYF. In DNA form, the CDR3 reads TGTGCCAGCACTTTCGGGGGGGCCTACGAGCAGTACTTC.

The chain carries TRBV10-1 and TRBJ1-3; 10 nucleotides align to TRBD1. CDR1 is WNHNN, CDR2 SYGVQD, per germline (reference sequence). The CDR3 is 17 amino acids. V lost 6 bases, J lost 0 bases, and 8 bases stayed unmatched. CDR3 in DNA: TGCGCCAGCAGCGGGAGGACAGGGGGGCGCTCTGGAAACACCATATATTTT. Residues: CASSGRTGGRSGNTIYF.

The chain recombines TRBV5-1 with TRBJ1-3, with 7 bases lining up with TRBD1. With V trimmed by 3 bases and J by 4 bases, 7 bases remained unmatched. This CDR3 is 15 amino acids long. The germline gives CDR1 SGHRS, CDR2 YFSETQ. CDR3 DNA: TGCGCCAGCAGCTCCCGGGACAGACCGGGAAACACCATATATTTT. The encoded protein is CASSSRDRPGNTIYF.

J is TRBJ1-1 and V is TRBV7-9; no clear D. The CDR3 sequence is 13 residues long. The V gene lost 3 bases and the J gene lost 1 base, with 6 bases spanning the gap. Germline assignment: CDR1 SEHNR and CDR2 FQNEAQ (reference sequence). The CDR3 nucleotides read TGTGCCAGCAGCTTTACTACGAACACTGAAGCTTTCTTT. Protein: CASSFTTNTEAFF.

J is TRBJ2-5 and V is TRBV7-2, with D tentatively TRBD2 (7 bases). Per germline, CDR1 SGHTA and CDR2 FQGNSA. V was trimmed by 5 bases and J by 6 bases, leaving 22 bases between them. This CDR3 contains 16 residues. Here the CDR3 DNA reads TGTGCCAGCAGCCCGCGTGGGGGGGCGACCAGGCAGACCCAGTACTTC. This translates into CASSPRGGATRQTQYF.

This clone was observed a single time. The chain carries TRBV19 and TRBJ2-7, with TRBD2 as a possible D gene (6 bases). Germline CDR1 and CDR2: LNHDA and SQIVND (reference sequence). The V end lost 5 bases, the J end lost 2 bases, and 13 bases lay between the germline ends. This CDR3 comprises 14 residues. The CDR3 coding sequence is TGTGCCAGTAGTCTACGGGACTTGCCCTACGAGCAGTACTTC. Amino acid sequence: CASSLRDLPYEQYF.

The rearrangement joins TRBV2 to TRBJ2-1; 15 bases align to TRBD2. V lost 7 bases, J lost 6 bases, and 10 bases stayed unmatched. This CDR3 is built from 17 residues. Germline loops: CDR1 SNHLY, CDR2 FYNNEI. The CDR3 region has the DNA TGTGCCAGCATCTCCGGGACTAGCGGGAGGTCGGTCAATGAGCAGTTCTTC. This codes for CASISGTSGRSVNEQFF.

This clone was detected once. The chain employs TRBV7-5 and TRBJ1-2; the table's D call of TRBD1 was not tested on the DNA. TRBV7-5 is a documented pseudogene. CDR3 length: 14 residues. CDR3 protein: CVRSLRDRVYGYTF. CDR3 nucleotides: TGTGTCAGAAGCTTGCGGGACAGGGTCTATGGCTACACCTTC.

V usage is TRBV11-2 and J usage is TRBJ2-2, with TRBD1 matching over 9 bases. Germline assignment: CDR1 SGHAT and CDR2 FQNNGV. The CDR3 is 17 amino acids. J lost 6 bases, V lost 4 bases, and 12 bases had no gene match. CDR3 region: CASSSDRGLASAGELFF. The DNA for the CDR3 is TGTGCCAGCAGCTCGGACAGGGGTCTAGCGTCCGCCGGGGAGCTGTTTTTT.

This chain connects TRBV19 to TRBJ2-2; 9 bases line up with TRBD1. The length of the CDR3 is 16 residues. The germline CDR1 and CDR2 sequences are LNHDA and SQIVND (reference sequence). V lost 7 bases, J lost 9 bases, and 15 bases stayed unmatched. The CDR3 bases are TGTGCCAGTACCCCAACCGGGACAGGGATAATCCGGGAGCTGTTTTTT. Translation: CASTPTGTGIIRELFF.

The chain uses TRBV5-8 and TRBJ2-4; TRBD1 matches 7 bases. CDR1 is SGHTS, CDR2 YDEGEE, per germline. After removal of 3 bases from V and 9 bases from J, the junction contained 9 bases not matched to a gene. The CDR3 spans 14 residues. CDR3 DNA sequence: TGTGCCAGCAGCTCAGGGACAGTATGGACCATTCAGTACTTC. Translated: CASSSGTVWTIQYF.

The chain couples TRBV6-6 to TRBJ2-7, with D possibly TRBD1 on 6 matching bases. Germline CDR1 MNHNY, CDR2 SVGAGI (reference sequence). The CDR3 has 11 residues. The V and J ends lost 6 bases and 7 bases respectively, with 10 bases between them. CDR3 nucleotides: TGTGCCAGCAGAGGACAGTCGGAGCAGTACTTC. It specifies CASRGQSEQYF.

The chain couples TRBV6-5 to TRBJ1-2, with TRBD1 matching over 8 bases. V lost 6 bases to trimming and J lost 0 bases; unmatched junction nucleotides: 6. Germline V lookup: CDR1 MNHEY, CDR2 SVGAGI. CDR3 size: 15 residues. The CDR3 here is CASRTPGQANYGYTF. As DNA, the CDR3 is TGTGCCAGCAGAACCCCGGGACAGGCTAACTATGGCTACACCTTC.

The chain is built from TRBV5-1 and TRBJ1-1, with D perhaps TRBD1 (6 bases). The CDR3 length is 13 residues. Per the germline V gene, CDR1 is SGHRS and CDR2 is YFSETQ. V lost 1 base, J lost 7 bases, and 11 bases lay in between. The CDR3 here is CASSLLGAGEAFF. The CDR3 coding sequence is TGCGCCAGCAGCTTGCTGGGGGCGGGTGAAGCTTTCTTT.

The V gene is TRBV4-3, the J gene TRBJ1-4; possible D gene TRBD1, 6 bases. This CDR3 is 13 amino acids long. Germline CDR1 reads LGHNA; CDR2 reads YSLEER. The V end lost 4 bases, the J end lost 10 bases, and 13 bases lay between the germline ends. This CDR3 is CASSLQGTGKLFF. Written as DNA, the CDR3 is TGCGCCAGCAGCCTCCAGGGGACGGGAAAACTGTTTTTT.

This clone showed up just once. The rearrangement uses TRBV5-1 and TRBJ1-1; D unresolved. The CDR3 length is 13 residues. Trimming stripped 2 bases from V and 0 bases from J, with 5 bases between. CDR1 is SGHRS, CDR2 YFSETQ, per germline. The DNA of the CDR3 is TGCGCCAGCAGCTTTTCTTTGAACACTGAAGCTTTCTTT. Translating gives CASSFSLNTEAFF.

V gene TRBV29-1 combines with J gene TRBJ2-3, with D perhaps matching TRBD1 (6 bases). CDR3 length: 12 residues. The V gene lost 6 bases and the J gene lost 6 bases, with 13 bases spanning the gap. The germline CDR1 and CDR2 sequences are SQVTM and ANQGSEA. CDR3 nucleotide sequence: TGCAGCGTGAGGGGGAATTTGGATACGCAGTATTTT. Translation: CSVRGNLDTQYF.